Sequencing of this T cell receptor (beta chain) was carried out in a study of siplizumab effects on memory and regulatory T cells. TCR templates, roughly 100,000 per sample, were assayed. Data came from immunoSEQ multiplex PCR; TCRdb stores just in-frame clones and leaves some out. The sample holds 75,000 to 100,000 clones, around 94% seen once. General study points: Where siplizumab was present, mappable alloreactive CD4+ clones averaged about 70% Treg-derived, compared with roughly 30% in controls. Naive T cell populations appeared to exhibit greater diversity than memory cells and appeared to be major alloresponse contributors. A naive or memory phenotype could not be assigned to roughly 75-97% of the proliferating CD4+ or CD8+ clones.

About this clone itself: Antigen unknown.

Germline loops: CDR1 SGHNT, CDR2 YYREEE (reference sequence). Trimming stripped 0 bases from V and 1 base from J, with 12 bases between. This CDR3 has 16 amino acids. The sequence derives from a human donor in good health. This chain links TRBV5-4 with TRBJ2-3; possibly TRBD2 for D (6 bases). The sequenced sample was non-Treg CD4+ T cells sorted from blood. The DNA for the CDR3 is TGTGCCAGCAGCTTGGCGGGAGCTAGCCGCACAGATACGCAGTATTTT. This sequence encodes CASSLAGASRTDTQYF.